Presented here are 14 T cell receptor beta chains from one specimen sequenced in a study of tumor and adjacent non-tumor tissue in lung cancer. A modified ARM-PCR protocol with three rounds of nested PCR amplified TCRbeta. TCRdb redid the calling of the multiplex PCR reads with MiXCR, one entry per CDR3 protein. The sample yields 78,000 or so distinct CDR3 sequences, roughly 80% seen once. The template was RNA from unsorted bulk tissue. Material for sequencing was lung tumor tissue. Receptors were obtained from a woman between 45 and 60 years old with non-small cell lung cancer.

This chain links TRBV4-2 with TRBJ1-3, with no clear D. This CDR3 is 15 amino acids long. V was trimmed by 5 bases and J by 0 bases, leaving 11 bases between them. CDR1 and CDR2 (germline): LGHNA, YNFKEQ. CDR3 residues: CASSYYKVSGNTIYF. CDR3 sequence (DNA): TGTGCCAGCAGCTACTATAAAGTCTCTGGAAACACCATATATTTT.

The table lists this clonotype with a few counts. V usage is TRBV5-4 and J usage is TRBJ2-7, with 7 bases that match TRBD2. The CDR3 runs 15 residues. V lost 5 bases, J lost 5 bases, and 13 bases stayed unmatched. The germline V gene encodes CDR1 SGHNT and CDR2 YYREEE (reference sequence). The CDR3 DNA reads TGTGCCAGCAGATTGTCGGCGGGAGTGGTGCACGAGCAGTACTTC. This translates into CASRLSAGVVHEQYF. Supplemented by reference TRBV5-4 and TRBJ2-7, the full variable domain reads ETGVTQSPTHLIKTRGQQVTLRCSSQSGHNTVSWYQQALGQGPQFIFQYYREEENGRGNFPPRFSGLQFPNYSSELNVNALELDDSALYLCASRLSAGVVHEQYFGPGTRLTVT.

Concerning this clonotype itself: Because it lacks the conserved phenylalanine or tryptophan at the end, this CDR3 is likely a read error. CDR3 sequence (DNA): TGTGCCAGCAGGTTGATACAGGGACGAGGGAGAACTGAAGCTTTCCTT. Its protein is CASRLIQGRGRTEAFL. This chain links TRBV5-5 with TRBJ1-1; a weak D match, TRBD1 (6 bases). The CDR3 covers 16 residues. Germline CDR1 and CDR2: SGHKS and YYEKEE (reference sequence). Between the trimmed V and J ends, which lost 5 bases and 5 bases, there was a span of 22 bases.

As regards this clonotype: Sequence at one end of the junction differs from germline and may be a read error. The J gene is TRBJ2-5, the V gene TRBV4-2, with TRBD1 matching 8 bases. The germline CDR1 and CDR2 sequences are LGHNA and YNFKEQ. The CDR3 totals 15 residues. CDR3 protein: CASSKDREHQETQYF. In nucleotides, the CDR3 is TGCGCCAGCAGCAAGGACAGGGAGCACCAAGAGACCCAGTACTTC.

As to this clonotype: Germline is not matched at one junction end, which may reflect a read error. CDR3 loop: CASSLRHYQQFF. The CDR3 DNA sequence: TGTGCCAGCAGCTTAAGACACTACCAGCAGTTTTTC. V and J are TRBV11-2 and TRBJ2-1, with D uncertain. This CDR3 contains 12 residues. Germline CDR1 is SGHAT and CDR2 is FQNNGV.

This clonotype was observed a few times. The CDR3 nucleotides are TGCAGTGCCACCTTAACGAGAAGCTCCTACGAGCAGTACTTC. Translated, it gives CSATLTRSSYEQYF. The chain links TRBV20-1 to TRBJ2-7; D is uncertain. There are 14 residues in the CDR3. Germline-derived CDR1 and CDR2 are DFQATT and SNEGSKA (reference sequence). V was shortened by 6 bases and J by 0 bases, with 15 bases between the two germline ends.

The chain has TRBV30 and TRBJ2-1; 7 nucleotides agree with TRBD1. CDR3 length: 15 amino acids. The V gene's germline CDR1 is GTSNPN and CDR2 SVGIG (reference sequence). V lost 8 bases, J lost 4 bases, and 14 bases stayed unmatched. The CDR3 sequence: CARIRVRGKYNEQFF. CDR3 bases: TGTGCCCGGATACGTGTCAGGGGGAAGTACAATGAGCAGTTCTTC.

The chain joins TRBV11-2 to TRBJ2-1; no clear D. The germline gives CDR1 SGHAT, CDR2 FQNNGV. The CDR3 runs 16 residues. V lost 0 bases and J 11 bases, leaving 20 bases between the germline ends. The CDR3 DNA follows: TGTGCCAGCAGCTTAGATCTAGGTCCTGCGGATAATAAGCAGTTCTTC. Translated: CASSLDLGPADNKQFF.

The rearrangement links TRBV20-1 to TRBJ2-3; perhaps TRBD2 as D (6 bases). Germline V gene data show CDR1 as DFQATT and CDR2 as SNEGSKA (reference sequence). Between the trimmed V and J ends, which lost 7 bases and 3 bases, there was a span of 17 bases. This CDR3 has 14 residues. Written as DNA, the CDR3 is TGCAGTGTTAGGGGAGTGGGACTTACAGATACGCAGTATTTT. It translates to CSVRGVGLTDTQYF.

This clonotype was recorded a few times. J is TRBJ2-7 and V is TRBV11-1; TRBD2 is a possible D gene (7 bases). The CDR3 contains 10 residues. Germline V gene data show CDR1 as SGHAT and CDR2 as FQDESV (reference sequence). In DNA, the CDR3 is TGTGTCAACAGCGGGACACTGCAGTACTTC. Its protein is CVNSGTLQYF.

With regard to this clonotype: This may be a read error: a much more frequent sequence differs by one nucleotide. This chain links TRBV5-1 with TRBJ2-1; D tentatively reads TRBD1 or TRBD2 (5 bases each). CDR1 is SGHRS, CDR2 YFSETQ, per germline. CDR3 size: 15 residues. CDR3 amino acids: CASILGDREYNEQFF. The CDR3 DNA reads TGCGCCAGCATCTTGGGAGACAGAGAATACAATGAGCAGTTCTTC.

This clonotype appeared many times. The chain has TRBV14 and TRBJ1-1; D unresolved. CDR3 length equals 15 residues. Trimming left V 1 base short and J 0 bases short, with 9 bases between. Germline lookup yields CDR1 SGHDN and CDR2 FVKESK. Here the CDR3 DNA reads TGTGCCAGCAGCCAAGGACGGACCATGAACACTGAAGCTTTCTTT. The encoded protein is CASSQGRTMNTEAFF.

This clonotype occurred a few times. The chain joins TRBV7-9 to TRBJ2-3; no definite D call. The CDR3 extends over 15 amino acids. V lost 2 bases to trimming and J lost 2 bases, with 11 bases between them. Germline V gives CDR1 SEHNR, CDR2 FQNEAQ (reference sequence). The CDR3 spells CASSLSAPDTDTQYF. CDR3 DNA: TGTGCCAGCAGCTTATCGGCCCCCGACACAGATACGCAGTATTTT.

The CDR3 is CASSQDLCRVSIEAFF. The DNA for the CDR3 is TGCGCCAGCAGCCAAGATCTCTGCAGGGTCAGCATTGAAGCTTTCTTT. The chain has TRBV4-1 and TRBJ1-1, with D possibly TRBD1 on 5 matching bases. The CDR3 sequence is 16 residues long. Between the trimmed V and J ends, which lost 0 bases and 7 bases, there was a span of 18 bases. Germline CDR1 is MGHRA and CDR2 is YSYEKL.